These T cell receptor beta chains were read from a single sample in a study of blood T cell repertoires in COVID-19. TCRdb's table, derived via immunoSEQ multiplex PCR, lists solely in-frame clones and lacks some. Among about 38,000 clones, around 90% were seen once, and the ten largest hold around 4.5%. The sequenced material came from peripheral blood. Source of these receptors: a man aged 55 to 70 with COVID-19, enrolled during active disease. CDR3s include the opening cysteine and the closing phenylalanine or tryptophan. A D gene is named only where the DNA matches it firmly.

CDR3: CSASDAPAYTF; J: TRBJ1-2; V: TRBV20-1; D: NA
CDR3: CASSEQGTKNIQYF; J: TRBJ2-4; V: TRBV2; D: NA
CDR3: CASSQRGSPIF; J: TRBJ2-1; V: TRBV3-1/TRBV3-2; D: NA
CDR3: CASTPQGAGINYGYTF; J: TRBJ1-2; V: TRBV7-2; D: TRBD1
CDR3: CASSLGRGQPLSYNEQFF; J: TRBJ2-1; V: TRBV28; D: TRBD1
CDR3: CASSHRDRKTGELFF; J: TRBJ2-2; V: TRBV4-1; D: TRBD1
CDR3: CASSLRDISSYNEQFF; J: TRBJ2-1; V: TRBV5-5; D: NA
CDR3: CASSVAATNEKLFF; J: TRBJ1-4; V: TRBV9; D: NA
CDR3: CASRRGNTEAFF; J: TRBJ1-1; V: TRBV10-2; D: NA
CDR3: CASSRGATGDEKLFF; J: TRBJ1-4; V: TRBV7-8; D: NA
CDR3: CASSQEGDSFRPQHF; J: TRBJ1-5; V: TRBV4-1; D: TRBD1
CDR3: CASSLAGLAGTGLTGSYEQYF; J: TRBJ2-7; V: TRBV7-2; D: TRBD2
CDR3: CASSPDGRPSYEQYF; J: TRBJ2-7; V: TRBV5-1; D: TRBD2
CDR3: CASSLTTPGQGNFEQFF; J: TRBJ2-1; V: TRBV2; D: TRBD1
CDR3: CASTGSGGVTYGYTF; J: TRBJ1-2; V: TRBV28; D: NA
CDR3: CASSPQEGPKSKQYF; J: TRBJ2-7; V: TRBV18; D: NA
CDR3: CASSLGLRQGGSKSNQPQHF; J: TRBJ1-5; V: TRBV28; D: NA
CDR3: CASRIDTAHTGELFF; J: TRBJ2-2; V: TRBV28; D: NA
CDR3: CASSEIGERKNNEQFF; J: TRBJ2-1; V: TRBV10-2; D: NA
CDR3: CAITKDRDNTEAFF; J: TRBJ1-1; V: TRBV10-3; D: TRBD1
CDR3: CASSEGGFQPQHF; J: TRBJ1-5; V: TRBV5-1; D: NA
CDR3: CASSLGTVNDNEQFF; J: TRBJ2-1; V: TRBV5-1; D: TRBD1
CDR3: CATSDPGQKETQYF; J: TRBJ2-5; V: TRBV24-1; D: TRBD1
CDR3: CAGGTSGFGDTQYF; J: TRBJ2-3; V: TRBV12-5; D: TRBD2
CDR3: CAISEPSGSGYEQYF; J: TRBJ2-7; V: TRBV10-3; D: TRBD2